Described below is a single TCR beta chain sequence and its context. Its antigen is not identified. Other nucleotide sequences from this sample produce the same CDR3. CDR1 and CDR2 from the germline V gene are WNHNN and SYGVQD (reference sequence). This CDR3 comprises 12 residues. V was trimmed by 0 bases and J by 5 bases, leaving 4 bases between them. Deep-level running was used for the assay. The material for each subset, its genomic DNA, was split evenly across several immunoSEQ plates. The sorted-subset replicate PCRs were given about 200 ng DNA, which is 30,000 or so T cell genomes. Sequencing used immunoSEQ multiplex PCR; TCRdb keeps in-frame clones, though not all of them. In the table there are about 2 million clones, just under 95% of which are singletons. The entry originates in a study of shared clonotypes between healthy human individuals. Terminally differentiated effector memory CD45RA+ cells were excluded from the naive CD8 cells, which were CD45RO-negative and positively selected for CCR7.

Study observations and caveats: Memory subsets had estimated richness that was generally smaller than that of naive subsets.

The sample was naive CD8+ T cells sorted from blood. V is TRBV10-1 and J is TRBJ1-1; no definite D call. The receptor was derived from a man aged 18-30 years in good health. The CDR3 DNA reads TGCGCCAGCAGTGAGTCGGGGACTGAAGCTTTCTTT. It yields the protein CASSESGTEAFF.